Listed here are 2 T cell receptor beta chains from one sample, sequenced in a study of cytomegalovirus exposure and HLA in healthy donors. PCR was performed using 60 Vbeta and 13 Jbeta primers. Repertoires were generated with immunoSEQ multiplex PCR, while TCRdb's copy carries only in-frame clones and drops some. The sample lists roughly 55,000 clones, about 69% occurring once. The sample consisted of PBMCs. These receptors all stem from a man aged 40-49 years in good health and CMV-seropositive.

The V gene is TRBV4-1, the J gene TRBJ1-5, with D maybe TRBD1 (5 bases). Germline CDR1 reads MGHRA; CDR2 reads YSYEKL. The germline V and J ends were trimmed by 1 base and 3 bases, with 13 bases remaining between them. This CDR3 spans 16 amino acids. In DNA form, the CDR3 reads TGCGCCAGCAGCCAAGCTCATACAGGTGACAATCAGCCCCAGCATTTT. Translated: CASSQAHTGDNQPQHF.

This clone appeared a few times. The CDR3 region has the DNA TGTGCCAGCAGTCCTTCCCTAAACCTCTACTACGAGCAGTACTTC. Protein: CASSPSLNLYYEQYF. The chain carries TRBV2 and TRBJ2-7; D not certain. Germline-derived CDR1 and CDR2 are SNHLY and FYNNEI. The V end lost 5 bases, the J end lost 3 bases, and 17 bases lay between the germline ends. The CDR3 spans 15 residues.